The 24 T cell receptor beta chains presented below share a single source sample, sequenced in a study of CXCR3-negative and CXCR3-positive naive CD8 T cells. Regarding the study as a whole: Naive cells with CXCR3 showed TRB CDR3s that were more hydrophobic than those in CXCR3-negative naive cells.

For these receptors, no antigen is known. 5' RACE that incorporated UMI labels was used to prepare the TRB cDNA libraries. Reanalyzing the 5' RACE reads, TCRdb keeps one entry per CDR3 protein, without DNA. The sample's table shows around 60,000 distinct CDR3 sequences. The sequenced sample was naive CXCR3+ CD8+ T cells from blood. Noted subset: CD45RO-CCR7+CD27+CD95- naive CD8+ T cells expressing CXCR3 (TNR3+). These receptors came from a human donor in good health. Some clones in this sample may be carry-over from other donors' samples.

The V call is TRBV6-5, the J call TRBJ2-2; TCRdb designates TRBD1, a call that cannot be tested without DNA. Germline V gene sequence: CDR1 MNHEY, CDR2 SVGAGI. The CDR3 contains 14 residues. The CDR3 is CASSYGRGTGELFF.

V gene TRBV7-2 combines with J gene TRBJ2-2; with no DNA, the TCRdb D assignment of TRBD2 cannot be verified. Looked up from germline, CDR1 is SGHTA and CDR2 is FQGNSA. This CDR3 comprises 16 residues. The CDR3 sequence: CASSLGPGLNTGELFF.

CDR3 in amino acids: CASSSPGENYGYTF. This chain uses TRBV6-5 with TRBJ1-2; the D call of TRBD1 rests on TCRdb alone, since no DNA is present to check it. CDR1 MNHEY and CDR2 SVGAGI come from the germline V gene. The CDR3 runs 14 residues.

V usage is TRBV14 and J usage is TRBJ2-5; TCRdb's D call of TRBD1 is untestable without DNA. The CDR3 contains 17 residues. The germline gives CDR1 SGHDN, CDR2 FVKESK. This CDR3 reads CASSQEVVMGRRGTQYF.

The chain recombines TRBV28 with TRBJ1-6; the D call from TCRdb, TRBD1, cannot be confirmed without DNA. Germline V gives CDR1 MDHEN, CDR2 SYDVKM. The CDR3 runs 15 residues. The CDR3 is CASSLPRTGGKSLHF.

CDR3 region: CASSQDEGPGELFF. The V call is TRBV4-2, the J call TRBJ2-2; TCRdb outputs TRBD2, but without DNA this stays unchecked. The CDR3 contains 14 residues. Germline lookup yields CDR1 LGHNA and CDR2 YNFKEQ.

CDR3 sequence reads: CATSEGRGPYEQYF. This sequence joins TRBV24-1 and TRBJ2-7; the D call of TRBD2 rests on TCRdb alone, since no DNA is present to check it. CDR3 length equals 14 residues. The germline V gene encodes CDR1 KGHDR and CDR2 SFDVKD.

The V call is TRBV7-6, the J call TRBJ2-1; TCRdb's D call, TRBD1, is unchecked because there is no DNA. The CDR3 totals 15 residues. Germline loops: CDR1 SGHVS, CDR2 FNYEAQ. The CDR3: CASSLSTGSYNEQFF.

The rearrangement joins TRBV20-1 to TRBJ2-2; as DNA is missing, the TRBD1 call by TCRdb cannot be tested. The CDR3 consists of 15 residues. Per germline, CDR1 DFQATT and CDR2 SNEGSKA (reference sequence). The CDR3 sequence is CSARPSGVFVGELFF.

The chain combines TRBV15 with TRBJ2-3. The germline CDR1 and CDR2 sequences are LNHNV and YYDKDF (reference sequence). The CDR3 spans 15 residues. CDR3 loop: CATSRDPTSGDTQYF.

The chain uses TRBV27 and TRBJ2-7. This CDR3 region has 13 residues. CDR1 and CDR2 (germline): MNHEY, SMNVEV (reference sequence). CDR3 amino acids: CASSTWGSYEQYF.

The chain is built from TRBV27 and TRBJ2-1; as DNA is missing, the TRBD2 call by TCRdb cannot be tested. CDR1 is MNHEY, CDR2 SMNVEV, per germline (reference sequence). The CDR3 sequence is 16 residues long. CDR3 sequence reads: CASSLLGLAGHNEQFF.

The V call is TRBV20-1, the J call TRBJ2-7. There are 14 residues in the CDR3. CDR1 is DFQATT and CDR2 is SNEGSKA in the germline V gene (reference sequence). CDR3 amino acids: CSARNPTDSYEQYF.

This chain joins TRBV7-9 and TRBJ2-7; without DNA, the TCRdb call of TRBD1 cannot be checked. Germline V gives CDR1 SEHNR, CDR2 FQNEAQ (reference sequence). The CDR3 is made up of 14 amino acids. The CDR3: CASRGRTGGIEQYF.

Here the CDR3 reads CSVYGGTGELFF. The chain recombines TRBV29-1 with TRBJ2-2; there is no DNA to check the TCRdb D call of TRBD1. Germline assignment: CDR1 SQVTM and CDR2 ANQGSEA. This CDR3 is 12 amino acids long.

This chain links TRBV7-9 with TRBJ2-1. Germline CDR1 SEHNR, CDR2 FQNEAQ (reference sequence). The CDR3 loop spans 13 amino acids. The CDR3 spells CASSLGRLNEQFF.

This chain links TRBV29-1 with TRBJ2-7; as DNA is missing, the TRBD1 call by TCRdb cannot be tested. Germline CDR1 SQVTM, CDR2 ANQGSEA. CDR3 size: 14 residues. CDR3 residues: CSVFTKAPLYEQYF.

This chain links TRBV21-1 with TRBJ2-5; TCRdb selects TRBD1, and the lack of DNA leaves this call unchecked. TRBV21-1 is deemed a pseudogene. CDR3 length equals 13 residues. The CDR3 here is CASSGQGQETQYF.

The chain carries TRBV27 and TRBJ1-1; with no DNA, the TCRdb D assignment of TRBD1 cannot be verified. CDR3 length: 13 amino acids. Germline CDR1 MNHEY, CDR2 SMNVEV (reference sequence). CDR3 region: CASSFGGGTEAFF.

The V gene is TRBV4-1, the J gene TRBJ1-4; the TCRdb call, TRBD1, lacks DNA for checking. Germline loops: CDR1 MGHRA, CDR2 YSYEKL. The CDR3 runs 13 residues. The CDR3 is CASSQQGTEKLFF.

CDR3 sequence: CATDFLGPTGELFF. This chain connects TRBV7-9 to TRBJ2-2; the TCRdb D gene call, TRBD2, has no DNA to confirm it. CDR1 is SEHNR, CDR2 FQNEAQ, per germline (reference sequence). The CDR3 has 14 amino acids.

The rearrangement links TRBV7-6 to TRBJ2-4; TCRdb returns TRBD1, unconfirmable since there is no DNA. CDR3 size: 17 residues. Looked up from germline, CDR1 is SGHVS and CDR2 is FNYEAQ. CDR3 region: CASSLNVEGEGGNIQYF.

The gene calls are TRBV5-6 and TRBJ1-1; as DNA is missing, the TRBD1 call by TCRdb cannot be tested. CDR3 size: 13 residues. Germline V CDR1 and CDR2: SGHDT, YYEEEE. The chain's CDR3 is CASSLRAGFEAFF.

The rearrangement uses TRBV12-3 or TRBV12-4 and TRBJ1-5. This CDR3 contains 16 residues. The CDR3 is CASSLGAASDNQPQHF.